The clone carrying this T cell receptor (beta chain) turned up a few times. Antigen: not known. The protocol was immunoSEQ multiplex PCR, while the TCRdb copy is restricted to in-frame clones and leaves out a portion. The sample carries several thousand clones, 60% to 85% recorded once. These data belong to a study of tissue T cells after allogeneic stem cell transplantation. Trimming removed 4 bases from V and 4 bases from J, with 14 bases in between. CDR1 and CDR2 from the germline V gene are SGHNT and YYREEE (reference sequence). CDR3 size: 14 residues. Study-level points and caveats: Sampling depth was limited, and the cohort was small and clinically varied.

V is TRBV5-4 and J is TRBJ1-1; D is unresolved. Sequencing was performed on skin, taken at autopsy. The TCR originated in an older male patient with steroid-refractory graft-versus-host disease after an allogeneic stem cell transplant. Some T cells may arise from the graft donor. CDR3 DNA: TGTGCCAGCAGCCCGACTGGAGGGATCACTGAAGCTTTCTTT. This sequence encodes CASSPTGGITEAFF. The entire variable domain, with the rest obtained from reference TRBV5-4 and TRBJ1-1, is as follows: ETGVTQSPTHLIKTRGQQVTLRCSSQSGHNTVSWYQQALGQGPQFIFQYYREEENGRGNFPPRFSGLQFPNYSSELNVNALELDDSALYLCASSPTGGITEAFFGQGTRLTVV.